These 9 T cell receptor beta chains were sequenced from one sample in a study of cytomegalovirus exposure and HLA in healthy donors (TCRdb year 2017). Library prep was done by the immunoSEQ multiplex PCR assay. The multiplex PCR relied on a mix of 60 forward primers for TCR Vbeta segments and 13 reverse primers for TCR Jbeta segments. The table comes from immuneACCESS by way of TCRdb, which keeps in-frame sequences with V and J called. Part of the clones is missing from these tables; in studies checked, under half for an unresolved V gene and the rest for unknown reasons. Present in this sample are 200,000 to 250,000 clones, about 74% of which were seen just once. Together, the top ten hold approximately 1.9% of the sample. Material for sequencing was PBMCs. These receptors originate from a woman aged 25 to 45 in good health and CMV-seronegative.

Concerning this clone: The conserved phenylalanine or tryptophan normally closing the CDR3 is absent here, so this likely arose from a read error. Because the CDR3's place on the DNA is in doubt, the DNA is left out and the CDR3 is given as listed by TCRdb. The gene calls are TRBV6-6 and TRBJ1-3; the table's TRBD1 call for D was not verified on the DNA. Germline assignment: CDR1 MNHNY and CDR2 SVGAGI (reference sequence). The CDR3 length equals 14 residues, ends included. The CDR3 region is CASSLRGQGLVWVI.

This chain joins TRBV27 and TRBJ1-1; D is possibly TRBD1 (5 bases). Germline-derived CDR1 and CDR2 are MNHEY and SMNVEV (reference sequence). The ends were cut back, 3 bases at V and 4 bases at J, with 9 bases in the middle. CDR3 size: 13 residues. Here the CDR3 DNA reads TGTGCCAGCAGTTTGGGGGGGTTCACTGAAGCTTTCTTT. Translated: CASSLGGFTEAFF.

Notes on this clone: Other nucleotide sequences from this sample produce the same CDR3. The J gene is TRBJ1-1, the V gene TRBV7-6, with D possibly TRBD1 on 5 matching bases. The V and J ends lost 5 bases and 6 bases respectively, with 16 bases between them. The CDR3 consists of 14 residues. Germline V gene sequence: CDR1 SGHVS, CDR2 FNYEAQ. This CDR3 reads CASSLTGEMAEAFF. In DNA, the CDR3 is TGTGCCAGCAGCCTAACAGGTGAGATGGCTGAAGCTTTCTTT.

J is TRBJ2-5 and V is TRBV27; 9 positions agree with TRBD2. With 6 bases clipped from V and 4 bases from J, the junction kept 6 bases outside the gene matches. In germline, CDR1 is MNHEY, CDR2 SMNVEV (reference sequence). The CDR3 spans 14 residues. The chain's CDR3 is CASRPGLARETQYF. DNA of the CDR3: TGTGCCAGCAGGCCGGGACTAGCAAGAGAGACCCAGTACTTC.

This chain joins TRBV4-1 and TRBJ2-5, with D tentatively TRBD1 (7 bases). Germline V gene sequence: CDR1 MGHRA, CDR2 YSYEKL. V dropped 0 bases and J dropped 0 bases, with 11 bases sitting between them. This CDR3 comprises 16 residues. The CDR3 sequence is CASSQEPGGYQETQYF. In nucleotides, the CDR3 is TGCGCCAGCAGCCAAGAACCAGGGGGGTACCAAGAGACCCAGTACTTC.

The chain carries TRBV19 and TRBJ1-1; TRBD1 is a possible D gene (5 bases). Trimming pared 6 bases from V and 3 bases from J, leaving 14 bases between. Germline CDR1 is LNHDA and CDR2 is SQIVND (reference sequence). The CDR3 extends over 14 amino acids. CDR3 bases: TGTGCCAGTAGGGACCCGGGACTTTACACTGAAGCTTTCTTT. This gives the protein CASRDPGLYTEAFF.

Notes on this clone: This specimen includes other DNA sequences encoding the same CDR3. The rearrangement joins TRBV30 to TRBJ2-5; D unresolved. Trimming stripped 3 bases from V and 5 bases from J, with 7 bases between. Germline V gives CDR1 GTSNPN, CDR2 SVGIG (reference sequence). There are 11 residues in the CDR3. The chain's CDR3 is CAWSVSETQYF. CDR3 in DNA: TGTGCCTGGAGCGTTAGCGAGACCCAGTACTTC.

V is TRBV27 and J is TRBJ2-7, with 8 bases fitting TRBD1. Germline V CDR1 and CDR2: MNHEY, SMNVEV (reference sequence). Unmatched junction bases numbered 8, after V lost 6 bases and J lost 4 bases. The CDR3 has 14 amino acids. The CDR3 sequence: CASRTLRQGYEQYF. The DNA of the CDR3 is TGTGCCAGCAGGACGTTACGACAGGGGTACGAGCAGTACTTC.

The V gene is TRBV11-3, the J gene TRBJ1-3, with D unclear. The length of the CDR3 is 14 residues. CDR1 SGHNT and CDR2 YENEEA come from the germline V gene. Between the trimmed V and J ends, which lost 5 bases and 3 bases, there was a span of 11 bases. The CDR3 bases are TGTGCCAGCAGCCCCGGACGGGGTGGAAACACCATATATTTT. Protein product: CASSPGRGGNTIYF.